One sample yielded the 7 T cell receptor beta chains listed below, sequenced in a study of T cells after yellow fever vaccination (dated by TCRdb to about 2019). The protocol used for the library was 5' RACE. The sequencer listed for this sample is Illumina NovaSeq 6000. TCRdb handled the public reads itself, with Q25 trimming in fastp and clone calling in MiXCR, and kept productive beta chains. Rows with a matching CDR3 protein are joined into one entry that keeps the most common DNA and genes. Here the sample has some 390,000 distinct CDR3 sequences; approximately 19% occur a single time. The ten largest clones capture around 17% of the sample. Interpreted using the paper, the treatment or condition label stands for: live attenuated yellow fever vaccine strain. The material was PBMCs, obtained before the yellow fever booster vaccination. The receptor source for this set is a man between 18 and 35 years old who received the YFV17D yellow fever vaccine.

The J gene is TRBJ2-5, the V gene TRBV15; the match to TRBD2 covers 9 bases. The germline V gene has CDR1 LNHNV and CDR2 YYDKDF (reference sequence). The junction had 16 bases not matched to a gene; V was cut back by 0 bases and J by 5 bases. CDR3 length: 19 amino acids. The CDR3 protein is CATSRDGVRLAADRETQYF. CDR3 in DNA: TGTGCCACCAGCAGAGATGGGGTGAGACTAGCGGCTGACCGGGAGACCCAGTACTTC.

The sample holds many counts of this clonotype. The V and J genes are TRBV4-1 and TRBJ1-2, with D uncertain. The germline V gene encodes CDR1 MGHRA and CDR2 YSYEKL. V lost 1 base, J lost 5 bases, and 11 bases lay in between. The CDR3 loop spans 14 amino acids. CDR3 protein: CASSQVRTGYGYTF. The CDR3 region has the DNA TGCGCCAGCAGCCAAGTAAGGACGGGTTATGGCTACACCTTC.

The chain combines TRBV11-2 with TRBJ2-1, with D possibly TRBD1 on 5 matching bases. Germline V CDR1 and CDR2: SGHAT, FQNNGV. The CDR3 covers 13 residues. The germline V and J ends were trimmed by 6 bases and 2 bases, with 8 bases remaining between them. The CDR3 sequence is CASRQGTYNEQFF. The CDR3 nucleotides read TGTGCCAGCAGGCAGGGAACCTACAATGAGCAGTTCTTC.

This chain links TRBV3-1 with TRBJ1-2; weak D call: TRBD1 (5 bases). V was pared by 0 bases and J by 5 bases, with 16 bases between. The CDR3 totals 16 residues. The germline V gene encodes CDR1 LGHDT and CDR2 YNNKEL (reference sequence). The CDR3 sequence: CASSQDNFGGNYGYTF. In DNA, the CDR3 is TGTGCCAGCAGCCAAGATAATTTCGGGGGAAATTATGGCTACACCTTC. The variable domain in full, with the rest retrieved from reference TRBV3-1 and TRBJ1-2, is DTAVSQTPKYLVTQMGNDKSIKCEQNLGHDTMYWYKQDSKKFLKIMFSYNNKELIINETVPNRFSPKSPDKAHLNLHINSLELGDSAVYFCASSQDNFGGNYGYTFGSGTRLTVV.

This clonotype showed up just a few times. This chain uses TRBV20-1 with TRBJ1-5; no definite D call. This CDR3 spans 18 amino acids. Between the trimmed V and J ends, which lost 6 bases and 0 bases, there was a span of 24 bases. Germline-derived CDR1 and CDR2 are DFQATT and SNEGSKA (reference sequence). The CDR3 reads CSAKNRWQVPYSNQPQHF. CDR3 coding DNA: TGCAGTGCCAAAAACCGCTGGCAGGTCCCTTATAGCAATCAGCCCCAGCATTTT.

This clonotype was found many times. This chain connects TRBV5-1 to TRBJ2-1, with TRBD1 as a possible D gene (6 bases). The CDR3 runs to 15 residues. Trimming took 3 bases from V and 1 from J, leaving 11 bases between them. CDR1 and CDR2 (germline): SGHRS, YFSETQ. The CDR3 reads CASSSGAPSYNEQFF. In DNA, the CDR3 is TGCGCCAGCAGCTCAGGGGCCCCTTCCTACAATGAGCAGTTCTTC.

The chain is built from TRBV4-1 and TRBJ2-2, with 9 bases that match TRBD1. CDR3 size: 16 residues. The V segment lost 4 bases and the J segment 0 bases; nucleotides outside the gene matches: 3. Germline V gene sequence: CDR1 MGHRA, CDR2 YSYEKL. The CDR3, as DNA: TGCGCCAGCAGCCGAGGGACAGGGACGAACACCGGGGAGCTGTTTTTT. Translating gives CASSRGTGTNTGELFF.